These 12 T cell receptor beta chains share one sample of origin, sequenced in a study of blood T cell repertoires in COVID-19. The method was immunoSEQ multiplex PCR; TCRdb's version includes in-frame clones alone and lacks a portion of them. Seen here are around 70,000 clones, around nine tenths observed once, and the top ten hold 1.4% to 1.5%. Sample: peripheral blood. These receptor sequences come from a man in his fifties with acute or convalescent COVID-19.

This chain connects TRBV10-3 to TRBJ2-7; D is possibly TRBD1 (6 bases). V lost 4 bases, J lost 3 bases, and 13 bases lay in between. Germline V CDR1 and CDR2: ENHRY, SYGVKD. This CDR3 contains 14 residues. DNA of the CDR3: TGTGCCATCAGTGGAAGGCAGGGGATCTACGAGCAGTACGTC. Its translation: CAISGRQGIYEQYV.

The J gene is TRBJ2-1, the V gene TRBV10-3; the match to TRBD2 covers 10 bases. The CDR3 covers 16 residues. The germline gives CDR1 ENHRY, CDR2 SYGVKD. V shed 8 bases, J shed 7 bases, and the junction held 14 bases outside the gene matches. CDR3 protein: CAIASRLAGVRNEQFF. CDR3 coding DNA: TGTGCCATCGCAAGTAGGCTAGCGGGAGTAAGGAATGAGCAGTTCTTC.

V and J are TRBV7-9 and TRBJ1-1; 9 nucleotides line up with TRBD1. CDR1 is SEHNR and CDR2 is FQNEAQ in the germline V gene (reference sequence). J was trimmed by 0 bases and V by 4 bases; bases with no gene match: 9. This CDR3 is 17 amino acids long. Here the CDR3 DNA reads TGTGCCAGCAGCTCTTTCGGGACAGGGCCTATGAACACTGAAGCTTTCTTT. Translating it yields CASSSFGTGPMNTEAFF.

The V gene is TRBV25-1, the J gene TRBJ1-2; D remains ambiguous. The CDR3 has 13 amino acids. V was clipped by 6 bases and J by 0 bases, with 8 bases between them. CDR1 is MGHDK, CDR2 SYGVNS, per germline. For the CDR3, the DNA is TGTGCCAGCAGCAGCGGGACTAACTATGGCTACACCTTC. It translates to CASSSGTNYGYTF.

As DNA, the CDR3 is TGTGCCAGCAGTCAGGGGGTGAGGGAAGAGACCCAGTACTTC. Encoded protein: CASSQGVREETQYF. The J gene is TRBJ2-5, the V gene TRBV28; 7 positions agree with TRBD1. Germline CDR1 MDHEN, CDR2 SYDVKM. CDR3 length: 14 residues. The junction had 6 bases not matched to a gene; V was cut back by 5 bases and J by 3 bases.

The genes are TRBV7-4 and TRBJ2-7; D is possibly TRBD1 (6 bases). Germline-derived CDR1 and CDR2 are SGHVT and SQSDAQ. V was shortened by 5 bases and J by 6 bases, with 23 bases between the two germline ends. This CDR3 region has 16 residues. This CDR3 is CASSTLTGPNRGEQYF. As DNA, the CDR3 is TGTGCCAGCAGCACCCTGACAGGCCCTAACCGCGGCGAGCAGTACTTC.

This clone appeared once. The V and J genes are TRBV5-5 and TRBJ1-2, with D perhaps TRBD1 (5 bases). The CDR3 is 14 amino acids. Germline V gene sequence: CDR1 SGHKS, CDR2 YYEKEE (reference sequence). Trimming left V 6 bases short and J 5 bases short, with 17 bases between. Written as DNA, the CDR3 is TGTGCCAGCAACATTCGGGGGTCGGAATATGGCTACACCTTC. Its translation is CASNIRGSEYGYTF.

The rearrangement links TRBV7-9 to TRBJ2-5, with TRBD2 matching 8 bases. Germline V lookup: CDR1 SEHNR, CDR2 FQNEAQ (reference sequence). The CDR3 is made up of 15 amino acids. V was pared by 5 bases and J by 4 bases, with 9 bases of the junction left unmatched. CDR3 sequence (DNA): TGTGCCAGCAGCCTAAGCGGGAGTTCTTCAGAGACCCAGTACTTC. This codes for CASSLSGSSSETQYF.

This clone came up a few times. The chain is built from TRBV4-2 and TRBJ2-2; D possibly corresponds to TRBD1 (6 bases). V was clipped by 6 bases and J by 1 base, with 18 bases between them. Germline CDR1 is LGHNA and CDR2 is YNFKEQ. This CDR3 region has 17 residues. The CDR3 DNA sequence: TGTGCCAGCAGTTACAGAATGATCAGGGGGAACACCGGGGAGCTGTTTTTT. This codes for CASSYRMIRGNTGELFF.

The table lists this clone with a count of one. This chain connects TRBV19 to TRBJ2-3; 12 bases line up with TRBD2. The CDR3 runs to 17 residues. CDR1 LNHDA and CDR2 SQIVND come from the germline V gene (reference sequence). V lost 6 bases to trimming and J lost 0 bases; unmatched junction nucleotides: 7. CDR3 amino acids: CASSHGTSGLSTDTQYF. The CDR3 coding sequence is TGTGCCAGTAGCCACGGGACTAGCGGGCTTAGCACAGATACGCAGTATTTT.

The rearrangement links TRBV27 to TRBJ2-6, with D possibly being TRBD1 (6 bases). The germline gives CDR1 MNHEY, CDR2 SMNVEV (reference sequence). V was pared by 5 bases and J by 1 base, with 9 bases between. The CDR3 spans 15 residues. This chain's CDR3 is CASSPRGSGANVLTF. The CDR3 coding sequence is TGTGCCAGCAGTCCCAGGGGTTCTGGGGCCAACGTCCTGACTTTC.

The V call is TRBV9, the J call TRBJ2-5; a weak D match, TRBD1 (8 bases). This CDR3 is built from 16 residues. V was pared by 3 bases and J by 2 bases, with 17 bases between. Germline assignment: CDR1 SGDLS and CDR2 YYNGEE. CDR3 in amino acids: CASSGGQGGRQETQYF. DNA for the CDR3: TGTGCCAGCAGCGGCGGACAGGGAGGGAGGCAAGAGACCCAGTACTTC. Variable domain in full (rest from reference TRBV9 and TRBJ2-5): DSGVTQTPKHLITATGQRVTLRCSPRSGDLSVYWYQQSLDQGLQFLIQYYNGEERAKGNILERFSAQQFPDLHSELNLSSLELGDSALYFCASSGGQGGRQETQYFGPGTRLLVL.